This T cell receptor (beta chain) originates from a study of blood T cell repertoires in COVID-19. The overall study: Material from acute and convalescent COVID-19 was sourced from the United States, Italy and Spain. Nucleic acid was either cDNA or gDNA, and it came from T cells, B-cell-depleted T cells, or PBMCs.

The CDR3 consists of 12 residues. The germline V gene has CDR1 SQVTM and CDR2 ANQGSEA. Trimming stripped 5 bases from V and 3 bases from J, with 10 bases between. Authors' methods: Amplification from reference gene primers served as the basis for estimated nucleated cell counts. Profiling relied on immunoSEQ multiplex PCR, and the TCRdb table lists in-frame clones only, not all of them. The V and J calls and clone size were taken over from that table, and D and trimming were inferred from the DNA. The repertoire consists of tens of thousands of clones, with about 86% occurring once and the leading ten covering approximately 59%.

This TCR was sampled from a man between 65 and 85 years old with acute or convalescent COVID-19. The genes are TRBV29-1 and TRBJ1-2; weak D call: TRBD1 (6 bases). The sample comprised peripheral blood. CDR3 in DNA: TGCAGCGTTTATAAGGGGGACTATGGCTACACCTTC. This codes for CSVYKGDYGYTF.